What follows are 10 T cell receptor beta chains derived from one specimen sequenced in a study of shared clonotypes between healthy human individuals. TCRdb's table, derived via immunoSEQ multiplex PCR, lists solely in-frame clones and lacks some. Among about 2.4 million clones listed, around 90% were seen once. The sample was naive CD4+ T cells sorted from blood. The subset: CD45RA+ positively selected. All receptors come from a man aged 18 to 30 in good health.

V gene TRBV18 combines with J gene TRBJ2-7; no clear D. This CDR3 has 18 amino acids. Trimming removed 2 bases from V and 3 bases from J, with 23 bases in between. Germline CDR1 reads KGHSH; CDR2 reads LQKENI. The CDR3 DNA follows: TGTGCCAGCTCACCAATCGGTAACGCGATGCTTACTTACTACGAGCAGTACTTC. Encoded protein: CASSPIGNAMLTYYEQYF.

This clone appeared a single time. The CDR3 here is CAISELAASYEQYF. For the CDR3, the DNA is TGTGCCATCAGTGAACTAGCGGCCTCCTACGAGCAGTACTTC. V usage is TRBV10-3 and J usage is TRBJ2-7, with 8 bases matching TRBD2. This CDR3 comprises 14 residues. Trimming cost V 3 bases and J 0 bases; bases outside gene matches: 1. Germline lookup yields CDR1 ENHRY and CDR2 SYGVKD.

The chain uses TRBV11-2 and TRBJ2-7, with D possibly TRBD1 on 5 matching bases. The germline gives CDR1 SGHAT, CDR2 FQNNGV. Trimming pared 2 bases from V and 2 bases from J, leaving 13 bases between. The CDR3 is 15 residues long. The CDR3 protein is CASSLPKGRTYEQYF. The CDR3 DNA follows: TGTGCCAGCAGCTTACCCAAGGGGCGGACCTACGAGCAGTACTTC.

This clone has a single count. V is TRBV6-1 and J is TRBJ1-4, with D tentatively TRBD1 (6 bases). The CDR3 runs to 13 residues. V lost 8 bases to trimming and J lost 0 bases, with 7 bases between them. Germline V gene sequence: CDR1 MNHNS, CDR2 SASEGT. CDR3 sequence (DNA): TGTGCCAGCTGGACAGCAACTAATGAAAAACTGTTTTTT. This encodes CASWTATNEKLFF.

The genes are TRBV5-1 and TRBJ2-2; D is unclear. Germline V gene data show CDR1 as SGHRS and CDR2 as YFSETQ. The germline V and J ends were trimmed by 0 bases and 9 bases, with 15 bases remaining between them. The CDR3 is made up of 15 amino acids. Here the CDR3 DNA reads TGCGCCAGCAGCTTGGAGGCAGGCCGTCATCGGGAGCTGTTTTTT. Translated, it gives CASSLEAGRHRELFF.

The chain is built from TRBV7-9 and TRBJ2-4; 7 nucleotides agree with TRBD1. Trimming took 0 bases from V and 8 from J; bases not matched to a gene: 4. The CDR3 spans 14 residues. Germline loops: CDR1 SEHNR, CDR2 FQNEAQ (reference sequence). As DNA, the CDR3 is TGTGCCAGCAGCTTAGCAGGGGGCCCGGACATTCAGTACTTC. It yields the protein CASSLAGGPDIQYF.

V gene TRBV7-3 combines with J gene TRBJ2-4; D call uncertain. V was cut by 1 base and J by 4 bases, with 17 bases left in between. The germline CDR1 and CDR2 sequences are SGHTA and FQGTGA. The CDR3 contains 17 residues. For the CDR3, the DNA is TGTGCCAGCAGCTTAATTCAGGACCCATTACGGAAAAACATTCAGTACTTC. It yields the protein CASSLIQDPLRKNIQYF.

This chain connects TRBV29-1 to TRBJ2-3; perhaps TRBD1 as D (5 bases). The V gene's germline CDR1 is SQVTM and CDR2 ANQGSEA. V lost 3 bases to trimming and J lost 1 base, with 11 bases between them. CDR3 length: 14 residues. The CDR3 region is CSVEKGMGTDTQYF. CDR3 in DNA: TGCAGCGTTGAGAAGGGGATGGGCACAGATACGCAGTATTTT.

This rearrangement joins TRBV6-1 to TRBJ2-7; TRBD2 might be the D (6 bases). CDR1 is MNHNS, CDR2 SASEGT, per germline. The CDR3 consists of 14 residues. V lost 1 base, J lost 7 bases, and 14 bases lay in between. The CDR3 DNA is TGTGCCAGCAGTGAAGTGGGAGGAAGAAAGGAGCAGTACTTC. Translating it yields CASSEVGGRKEQYF.

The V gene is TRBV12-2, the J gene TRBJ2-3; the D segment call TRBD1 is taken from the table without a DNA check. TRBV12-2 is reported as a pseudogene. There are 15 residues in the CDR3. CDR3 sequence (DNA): TGTGCAAGTCGCCCCGGGACAGGGAGCACAGATACGCAGTATTTT. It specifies CASRPGTGSTDTQYF.